This T cell receptor (beta chain) was found in a study of cytomegalovirus exposure and HLA in healthy donors. Overall study findings and caveats: The study labeled more than 150 TCR beta chains cytomegalovirus-associated.

This clone was seen once. Its specificity is not known. CDR1 is SGDLS and CDR2 is YYNGEE in the germline V gene. V trimming: 3 bases; J trimming: 4 bases; junction bases outside the gene matches: 11. The CDR3 contains 17 residues. Profiled with immunoSEQ multiplex PCR; TCRdb holds only in-frame clones, not every one. The profile shows 150,000 to 200,000 clones, roughly 95% of them singletons. The sequenced sample consisted of PBMCs. The chain carries TRBV9 and TRBJ2-3; 10 bases fit TRBD2. This sequence originates from a woman between 18 and 29 years old in good health and CMV-seronegative. The CDR3 bases are TGTGCCAGCAGCGAAAAGCGGGGGGGCCTCCCCGCAGATACGCAGTATTTT. This translates into CASSEKRGGLPADTQYF.